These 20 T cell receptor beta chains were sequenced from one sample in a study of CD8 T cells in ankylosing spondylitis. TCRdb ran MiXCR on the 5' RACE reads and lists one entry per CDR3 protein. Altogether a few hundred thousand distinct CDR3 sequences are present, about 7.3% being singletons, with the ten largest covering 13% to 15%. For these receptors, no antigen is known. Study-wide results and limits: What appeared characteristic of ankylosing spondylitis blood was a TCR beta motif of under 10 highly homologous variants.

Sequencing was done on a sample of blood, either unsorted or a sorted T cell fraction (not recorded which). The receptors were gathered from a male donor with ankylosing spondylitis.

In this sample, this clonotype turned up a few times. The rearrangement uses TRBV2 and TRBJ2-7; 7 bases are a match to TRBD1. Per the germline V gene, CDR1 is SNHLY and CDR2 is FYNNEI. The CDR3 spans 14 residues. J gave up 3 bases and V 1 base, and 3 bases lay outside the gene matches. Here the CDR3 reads CASSEGTGNYEQYF. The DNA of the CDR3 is TGTGCCAGCAGTGAAGGGACAGGTAACTACGAGCAGTACTTC. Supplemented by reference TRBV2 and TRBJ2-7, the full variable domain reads EPEVTQTPSHQVTQMGQEVILRCVPISNHLYFYWYRQILGQKVEFLVSFYNNEISEKSEIFDDQFSVERPDGSNFTLKIRSTKLEDSAMYFCASSEGTGNYEQYFGPGTRLTVT.

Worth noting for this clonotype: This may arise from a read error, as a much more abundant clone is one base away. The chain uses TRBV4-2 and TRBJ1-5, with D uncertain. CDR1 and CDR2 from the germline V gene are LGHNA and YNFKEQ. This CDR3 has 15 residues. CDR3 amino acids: CASSQFLSDNPPQHF. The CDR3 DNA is TGTGCCAGCAGCCAGTTCCTCAGTGACAATCCGCCCCAGCATTTT.

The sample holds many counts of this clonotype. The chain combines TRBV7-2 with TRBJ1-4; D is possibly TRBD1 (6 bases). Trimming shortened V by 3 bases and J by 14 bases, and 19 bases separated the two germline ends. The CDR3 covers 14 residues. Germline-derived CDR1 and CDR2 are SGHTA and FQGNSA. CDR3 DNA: TGTGCCAGCAGCTTTTCGGGGCGCGGGGGCGGTCTGTTTTTT. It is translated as CASSFSGRGGGLFF.

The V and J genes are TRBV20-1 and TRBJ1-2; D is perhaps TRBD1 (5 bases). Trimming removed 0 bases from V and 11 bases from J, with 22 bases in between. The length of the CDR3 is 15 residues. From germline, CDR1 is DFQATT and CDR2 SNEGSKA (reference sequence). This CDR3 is CSARERGLYLNGYTF. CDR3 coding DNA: TGCAGTGCTAGAGAAAGGGGACTCTACTTAAACGGGTACACCTTC.

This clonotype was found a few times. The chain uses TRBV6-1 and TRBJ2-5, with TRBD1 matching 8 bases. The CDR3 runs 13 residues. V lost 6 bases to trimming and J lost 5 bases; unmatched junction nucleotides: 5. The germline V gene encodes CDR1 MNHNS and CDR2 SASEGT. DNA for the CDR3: TGTGCCAGCAGCCCGGACAGGGTGGAGACCCAGTACTTC. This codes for CASSPDRVETQYF.

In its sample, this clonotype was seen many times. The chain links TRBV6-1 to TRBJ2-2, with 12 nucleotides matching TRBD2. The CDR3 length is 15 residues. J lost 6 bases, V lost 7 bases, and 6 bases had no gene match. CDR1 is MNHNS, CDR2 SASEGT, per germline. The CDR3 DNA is TGTGCCAGCACCCGACTAGCGGGGGCCCCCGGGGAGCTGTTTTTT. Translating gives CASTRLAGAPGELFF.

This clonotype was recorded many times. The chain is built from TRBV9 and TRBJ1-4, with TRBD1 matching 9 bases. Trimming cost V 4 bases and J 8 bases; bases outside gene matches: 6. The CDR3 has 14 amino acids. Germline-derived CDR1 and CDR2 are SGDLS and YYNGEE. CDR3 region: CASSPGQGSEKLFF. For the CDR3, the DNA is TGTGCCAGCAGCCCTGGACAGGGGAGCGAAAAACTGTTTTTT.

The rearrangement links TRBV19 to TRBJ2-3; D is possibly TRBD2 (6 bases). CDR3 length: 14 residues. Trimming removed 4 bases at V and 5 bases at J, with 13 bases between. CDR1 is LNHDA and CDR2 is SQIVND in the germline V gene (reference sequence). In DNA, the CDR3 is TGTGCCAGTAGTACGACTAGGATTCGAGATACGCAGTATTTT. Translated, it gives CASSTTRIRDTQYF.

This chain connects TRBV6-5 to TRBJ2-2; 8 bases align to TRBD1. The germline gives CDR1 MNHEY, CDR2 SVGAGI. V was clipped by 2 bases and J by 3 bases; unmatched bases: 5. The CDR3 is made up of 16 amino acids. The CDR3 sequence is CASSYLPGGDTGELFF. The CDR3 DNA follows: TGTGCCAGCAGTTACCTCCCAGGGGGCGACACCGGGGAGCTGTTTTTT.

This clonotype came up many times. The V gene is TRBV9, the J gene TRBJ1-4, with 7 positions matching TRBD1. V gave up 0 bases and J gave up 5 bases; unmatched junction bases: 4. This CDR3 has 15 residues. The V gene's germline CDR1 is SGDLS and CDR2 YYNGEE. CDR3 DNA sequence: TGTGCCAGCAGCGTAGGCGCAGGGGGAAATGAAAAACTGTTTTTT. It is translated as CASSVGAGGNEKLFF. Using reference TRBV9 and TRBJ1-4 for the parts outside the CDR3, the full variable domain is DSGVTQTPKHLITATGQRVTLRCSPRSGDLSVYWYQQSLDQGLQFLIQYYNGEERAKGNILERFSAQQFPDLHSELNLSSLELGDSALYFCASSVGAGGNEKLFFGSGTQLSVL.

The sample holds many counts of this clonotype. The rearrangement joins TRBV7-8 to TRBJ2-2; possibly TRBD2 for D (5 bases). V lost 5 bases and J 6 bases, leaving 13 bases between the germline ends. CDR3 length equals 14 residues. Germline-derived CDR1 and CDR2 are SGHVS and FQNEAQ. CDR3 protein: CASSAEGRAGELFF. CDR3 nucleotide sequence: TGTGCCAGCAGCGCCGAAGGGCGGGCCGGGGAGCTGTTTTTT. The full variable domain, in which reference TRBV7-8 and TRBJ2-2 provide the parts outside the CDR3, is GAGVSQSPRYKVAKRGQDVALRCDPISGHVSLFWYQQALGQGPEFLTYFQNEAQLDKSGLPSDRFFAERPEGSVSTLKIQRTQQEDSAVYLCASSAEGRAGELFFGEGSRLTVL.

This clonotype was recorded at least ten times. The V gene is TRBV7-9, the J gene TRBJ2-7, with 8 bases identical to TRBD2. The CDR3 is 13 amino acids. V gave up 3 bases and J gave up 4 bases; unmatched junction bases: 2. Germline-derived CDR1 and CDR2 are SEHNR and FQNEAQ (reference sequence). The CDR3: CASSFKREYEQYF. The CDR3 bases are TGTGCCAGCAGCTTTAAGCGGGAGTACGAGCAGTACTTC. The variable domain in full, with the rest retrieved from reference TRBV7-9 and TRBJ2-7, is DTGVSQNPRHKITKRGQNVTFRCDPISEHNRLYWYRQTLGQGPEFLTYFQNEAQLEKSRLLSDRFSAERPKGSFSTLEIQRTEQGDSAMYLCASSFKREYEQYFGPGTRLTVT.

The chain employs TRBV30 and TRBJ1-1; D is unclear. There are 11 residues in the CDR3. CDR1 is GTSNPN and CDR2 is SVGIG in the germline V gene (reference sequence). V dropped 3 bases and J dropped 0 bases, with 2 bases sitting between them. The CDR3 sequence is CAWRLNTEAFF. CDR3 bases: TGTGCCTGGAGACTGAACACTGAAGCTTTCTTT.

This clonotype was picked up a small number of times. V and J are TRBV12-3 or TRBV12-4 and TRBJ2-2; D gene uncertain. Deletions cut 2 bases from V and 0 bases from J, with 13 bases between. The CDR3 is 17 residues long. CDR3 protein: CASSLSSRTANTGELFF. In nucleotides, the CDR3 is TGTGCCAGCAGTTTAAGCAGCCGGACCGCGAACACCGGGGAGCTGTTTTTT.

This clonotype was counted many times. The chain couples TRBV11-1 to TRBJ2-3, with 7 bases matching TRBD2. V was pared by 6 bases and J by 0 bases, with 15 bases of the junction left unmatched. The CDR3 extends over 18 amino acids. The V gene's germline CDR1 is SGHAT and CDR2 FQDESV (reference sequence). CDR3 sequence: CASRTLRSSGASTDTQYF. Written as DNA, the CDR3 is TGTGCCAGCAGAACCCTCCGGAGCAGCGGGGCTAGCACAGATACGCAGTATTTT.

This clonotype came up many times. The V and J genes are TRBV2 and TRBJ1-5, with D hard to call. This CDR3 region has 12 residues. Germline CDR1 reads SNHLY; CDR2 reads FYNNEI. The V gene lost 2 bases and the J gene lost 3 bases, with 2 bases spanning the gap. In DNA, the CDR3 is TGTGCCAGCAGTGAAACCAATCAGCCCCAGCATTTT. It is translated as CASSETNQPQHF.

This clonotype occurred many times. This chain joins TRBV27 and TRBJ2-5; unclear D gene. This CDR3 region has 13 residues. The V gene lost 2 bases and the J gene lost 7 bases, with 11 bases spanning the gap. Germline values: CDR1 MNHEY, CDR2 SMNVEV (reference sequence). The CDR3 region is CASSLVLSGTQYF. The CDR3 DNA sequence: TGTGCCAGCAGTTTAGTCCTATCTGGGACCCAGTACTTC.

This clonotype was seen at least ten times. CDR3 sequence (DNA): TGTGCCACCAGCAGGCCCGGGCAGTCAGAGCAGTACTTC. This gives the protein CATSRPGQSEQYF. This rearrangement joins TRBV15 to TRBJ2-7; the D is unclear. This CDR3 contains 13 residues. CDR1 LNHNV and CDR2 YYDKDF come from the germline V gene (reference sequence). Trimming took 3 bases from V and 7 from J, leaving 13 bases between them.

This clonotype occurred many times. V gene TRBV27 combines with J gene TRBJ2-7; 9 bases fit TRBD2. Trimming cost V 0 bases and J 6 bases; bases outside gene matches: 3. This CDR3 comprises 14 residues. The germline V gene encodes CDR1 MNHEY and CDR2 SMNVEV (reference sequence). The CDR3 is CASSLSSGRTEQYF. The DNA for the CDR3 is TGTGCCAGCAGTTTATCTAGCGGGAGAACCGAGCAGTACTTC.

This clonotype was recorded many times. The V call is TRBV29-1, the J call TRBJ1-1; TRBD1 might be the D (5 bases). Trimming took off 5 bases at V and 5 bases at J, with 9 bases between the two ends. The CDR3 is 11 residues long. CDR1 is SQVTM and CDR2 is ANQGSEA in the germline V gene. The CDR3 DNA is TGCAGCGTTTTGGGGGATACTGAAGCTTTCTTT. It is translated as CSVLGDTEAFF.